A single sample is the source of the 7 T cell receptor beta chains below, sequenced in a study of shared clonotypes between healthy human individuals (TCRdb year 2020). Preparation of the library involved the immunoSEQ multiplex PCR assay. TCRdb re-hosts the immuneACCESS table, in-frame sequences only. Its copies lack some clones; in the studies checked, an unresolved V gene accounts for under half of them, and the cause for the rest is not known. This sample comprises a few million clones, 85% to 95% of them detected only once. The leading ten clones occupy over 0.12% of the sample. The sequenced material came from naive CD4+ T cells sorted from blood. The cell subset or site tag for this specimen amounts to: CD45RA+ positively selected. The receptors were sampled from a man younger than 35 in good health.

The chain links TRBV27 to TRBJ1-3, with D maybe TRBD1 (5 bases). Germline values: CDR1 MNHEY, CDR2 SMNVEV (reference sequence). CDR3 length: 11 amino acids. The V end was cut by 8 bases, the J end by 10 bases, with 12 bases between. DNA of the CDR3: TGTGCCAGCGGTCGCCCAGGGACCATATATTTT. This translates into CASGRPGTIYF.

As regards this clone: Other DNA sequences within the sample encode an identical CDR3. The chain recombines TRBV6-5 with TRBJ2-3, with D unresolved. V lost 6 bases and J 0 bases, leaving 4 bases between the germline ends. CDR1 MNHEY and CDR2 SVGAGI come from the germline V gene. The length of the CDR3 is 12 residues. The CDR3 here is CASRGSTDTQYF. The CDR3 DNA reads TGTGCCAGCAGGGGCAGCACAGATACGCAGTATTTT.

The chain employs TRBV18 and TRBJ2-7, with a weak D call TRBD2 (6 bases). The V end lost 0 bases, the J end lost 2 bases, and 11 bases lay between the germline ends. This CDR3 region has 15 residues. Germline-derived CDR1 and CDR2 are KGHSH and LQKENI. The CDR3 spells CASSPPNGGPYEQYF. In DNA, the CDR3 is TGTGCCAGCTCACCACCCAACGGAGGGCCCTACGAGCAGTACTTC. The full variable domain, in which reference TRBV18 and TRBJ2-7 provide the parts outside the CDR3, is NAGVMQNPRHLVRRRGQEARLRCSPMKGHSHVYWYRQLPEEGLKFMVYLQKENIIDESGMPKERFSAEFPKEGPSILRIQQVVRGDSAAYFCASSPPNGGPYEQYFGPGTRLTVT.

V and J are TRBV5-1 and TRBJ1-2; perhaps TRBD1 as D (5 bases). The V end lost 3 bases, the J end lost 4 bases, and 19 bases lay between the germline ends. The CDR3 spans 16 residues. Germline V gene sequence: CDR1 SGHRS, CDR2 YFSETQ. The CDR3 sequence: CASSSGPKQAAYGYTF. The CDR3 bases are TGCGCCAGCAGCTCAGGGCCTAAGCAGGCGGCCTATGGCTACACCTTC.

V is TRBV5-8 and J is TRBJ2-5; 15 positions agree with TRBD2. The CDR3 contains 17 residues. CDR1 is SGHTS and CDR2 is YDEGEE in the germline V gene. Losses at the gene ends were 2 bases for V and 5 bases for J; bases not matched to a gene: 7. The CDR3 DNA reads TGTGCCAGCAGCTTCGGGACTAGCGGGAGGAGGAGTGAGACCCAGTACTTC. Translating it yields CASSFGTSGRRSETQYF. The full variable domain, completed using reference TRBV5-8 and TRBJ2-5, is EAGVTQSPTHLIKTRGQQATLRCSPISGHTSVYWYQQALGLGLQFLLWYDEGEERNRGNFPPRFSGRQFPNYSSELNVNALELEDSALYLCASSFGTSGRRSETQYFGPGTRLLVL.

This clone was detected once. This chain links TRBV7-2 with TRBJ2-7, with D tentatively TRBD2 (5 bases). Between the trimmed V and J ends, which lost 0 bases and 4 bases, there was a span of 10 bases. The length of the CDR3 is 14 residues. Germline V gene sequence: CDR1 SGHTA, CDR2 FQGNSA. The CDR3 sequence: CASSLAASRYEQYF. Here the CDR3 DNA reads TGTGCCAGCAGCTTAGCCGCTAGCCGATACGAGCAGTACTTC.

CDR3 DNA: TGTGCCAGCAGCCTGAATTTAGGGCGGGGGGGCGCAGATACGCAGTATTTT. It is translated as CASSLNLGRGGADTQYF. The rearrangement links TRBV14 to TRBJ2-3; 9 bases are shared with TRBD2. The CDR3 extends over 17 amino acids. Germline V lookup: CDR1 SGHDN, CDR2 FVKESK. V shed 4 bases and J 4 bases; nucleotides not matched to a gene: 12.